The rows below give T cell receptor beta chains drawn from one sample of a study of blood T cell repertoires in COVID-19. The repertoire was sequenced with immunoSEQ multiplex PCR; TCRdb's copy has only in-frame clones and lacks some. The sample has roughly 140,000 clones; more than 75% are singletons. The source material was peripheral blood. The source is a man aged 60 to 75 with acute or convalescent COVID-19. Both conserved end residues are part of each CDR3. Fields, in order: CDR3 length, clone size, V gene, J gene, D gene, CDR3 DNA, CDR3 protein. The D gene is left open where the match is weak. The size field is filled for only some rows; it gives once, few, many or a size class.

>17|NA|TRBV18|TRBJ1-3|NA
TGTGCCAGCTCACCACTCAACAGGGCCGGTTCTGGAAACACCATATATTTT
CASSPLNRAGSGNTIYF
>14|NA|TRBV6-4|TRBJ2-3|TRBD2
TGTGCCAGCTCCTCACTAGCGGGAGGAGATACGCAGTATTTT
CASSSLAGGDTQYF
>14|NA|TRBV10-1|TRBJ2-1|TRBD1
TGCGCCAGCAGGGCCGGGACAGGGGTCAATGAGCAGTTCTTC
CASRAGTGVNEQFF
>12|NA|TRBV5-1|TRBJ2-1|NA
TGCGCCAGCAGCTTCTCTTACAATGAGCAGTTCTTC
CASSFSYNEQFF
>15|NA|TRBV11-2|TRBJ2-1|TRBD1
TGTGCCAGCAGCTTGGGACAGGGCTTTCACAATGAGCAGTTCTTC
CASSLGQGFHNEQFF
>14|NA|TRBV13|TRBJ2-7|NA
TGTGCCAGCAGCTTATTCAGGAACTCCTACGAGCAGTACTTC
CASSLFRNSYEQYF
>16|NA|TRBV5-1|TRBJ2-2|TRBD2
TGCGCCAGCAGTTTAGCGGGAGGGCCGGCAACCGGGGAGCTGTTTTTT
CASSLAGGPATGELFF
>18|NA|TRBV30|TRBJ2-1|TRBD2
TGTGCCTGGAGTGCCGGGACTAGCGGGAGTAGCACCTACAATGAGCAGTTCTTC
CAWSAGTSGSSTYNEQFF
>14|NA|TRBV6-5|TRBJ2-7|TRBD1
TGTGCCAGCAGTATGACAGGGGGCGGGTACGAGCAGTACTTC
CASSMTGGGYEQYF
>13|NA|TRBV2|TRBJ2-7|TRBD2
TGTGCCAGCAGTGAAGGAGCGGGAGTGGAGCAGTACTTC
CASSEGAGVEQYF
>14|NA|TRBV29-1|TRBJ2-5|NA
TGCAGCGGAGGGTTGAGGGGACTGCAAGAGACCCAGTACTTC
CSGGLRGLQETQYF
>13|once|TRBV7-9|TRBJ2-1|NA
TGTGCCAGCAGCTTAGGGGCTAGCAAGGAGCAGTTCTTC
CASSLGASKEQFF
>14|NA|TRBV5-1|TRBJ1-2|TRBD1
TGCGCCAGCAGCGGCCGGGACAGGGTCAATGGCTACACCTTC
CASSGRDRVNGYTF
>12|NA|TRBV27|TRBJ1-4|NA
TGTGCCAGCGGCGGGGTATACGAAAAACTGTTTTTT
CASGGVYEKLFF
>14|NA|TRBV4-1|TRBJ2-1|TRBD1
TGCGCCAGCAGCCAAGAGGACAGGGGCCATGAGCAGTTCTTC
CASSQEDRGHEQFF
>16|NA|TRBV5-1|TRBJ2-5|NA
TGCGCCAGCAAGGAGAGGGTGTCGGGCCGGGGTGAGACCCAGTACTTC
CASKERVSGRGETQYF
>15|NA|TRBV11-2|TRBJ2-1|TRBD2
TGTGCCAGCAGCTTACTAGCGGGAGGGCCCAATGAGCAGTTCTTC
CASSLLAGGPNEQFF
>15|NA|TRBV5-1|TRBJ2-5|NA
TGCGCCAGCAGCTTGGCTCAACAGTACCAAGAGACCCAGTACTTC
CASSLAQQYQETQYF
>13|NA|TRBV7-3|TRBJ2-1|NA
TGTGCCAGCAGCGTAGCGTTGGCAGATGAGCAGTTCTTC
CASSVALADEQFF
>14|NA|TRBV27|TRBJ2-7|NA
TGTGCCAGCAGTCCATACAGGGCTTCCTACGAGCAGTACTTC
CASSPYRASYEQYF
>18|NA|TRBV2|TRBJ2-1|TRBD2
TGTGCCAGCAGTGAAAGGGAGGTGGGACTAGGAGGCTACAATGAGCAGTTCTTC
CASSEREVGLGGYNEQFF
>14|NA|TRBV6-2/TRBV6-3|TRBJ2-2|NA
TGTGCCAGCAGTTACCTCCGGAACACCGGGGAGCTGTTTTTT
CASSYLRNTGELFF
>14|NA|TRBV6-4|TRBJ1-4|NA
TGTGCCAGCAGCGCCGGCGGTGCTAATGAAAAACTGTTTTTT
CASSAGGANEKLFF
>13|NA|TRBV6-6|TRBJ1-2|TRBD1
TGTGCCAGCGGGCAGGGACAGAGCTATGGCTACACCTTC
CASGQGQSYGYTF
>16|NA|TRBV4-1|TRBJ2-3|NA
TGCGCCAGCAGCCAAGATCCGGGGAGCAGCACAGATACGCAGTATTTT
CASSQDPGSSTDTQYF